The present T cell receptor (beta chain) was sequenced within a study of cytomegalovirus exposure and HLA in healthy donors. Points from the study as a whole: There were some 150 TCR beta chains listed as cytomegalovirus-associated. The TCR clusters that emerged in the first cohort tended, a later analysis found, to co-occur in the 95 to 150 validation repertoires. Many donors shared some public TCRs, even though most TCR sequences were rare.

This CDR3 region has 15 residues. J gave up 5 bases and V 4 bases, and 11 bases lay outside the gene matches. The germline CDR1 and CDR2 sequences are SGDLS and YYNGEE. A note on this clone: Its antigen is unidentified.

The donors were members of the validation cohort, which comprised 120 subjects and was separate from the first cohort of roughly 700 subjects. The data were produced by immunoSEQ multiplex PCR, yet TCRdb's version contains in-frame clones alone and is incomplete. This sample carries under 85,000 clones, about 94% of them seen once, and the ten largest clones take approximately 2%. The chain couples TRBV9 to TRBJ1-1, with 7 bases fitting TRBD1. The TCR sequence derives from a woman younger than 30 in good health and CMV-seronegative. The material sequenced was PBMCs. The CDR3 nucleotides read TGTGCCAGCAGCCCTGAAGAGGGGGCAAGAACTGAAGCTTTCTTT. It codes for CASSPEEGARTEAFF.